One sample yielded the 17 T cell receptor beta chains listed below, sequenced in a study of CD8 T cells in ankylosing spondylitis. TCRdb passed the 5' RACE reads through MiXCR, listing each CDR3 protein once. The sample lists some 130,000 distinct CDR3 sequences; roughly 8.3% were seen once. Sequenced: synovial fluid, either unsorted or a sorted T cell fraction (not recorded which). These receptors all stem from a male donor with ankylosing spondylitis.

This clonotype was recorded many times. The chain joins TRBV20-1 to TRBJ2-1; D is perhaps TRBD2 (6 bases). Trimming took 5 bases from V and 1 from J, leaving 9 bases between them. CDR3 length: 13 amino acids. Germline lookup yields CDR1 DFQATT and CDR2 SNEGSKA (reference sequence). CDR3: CSARRGSYNEQFF. The DNA for the CDR3 is TGCAGTGCTCGACGGGGGTCCTACAATGAGCAGTTCTTC.

A few counts support this clonotype. CDR3 region: CASSAGGLIGGEQYF. CDR3 nucleotide sequence: TGTGCCAGCTCTGCCGGGGGACTTATCGGGGGCGAGCAGTACTTC. V is TRBV18 and J is TRBJ2-7, with TRBD2 as a possible D gene (6 bases). Germline CDR1 and CDR2: KGHSH and LQKENI. The V end lost 6 bases, the J end lost 6 bases, and 21 bases lay between the germline ends. This CDR3 spans 15 amino acids.

This clonotype was picked up many times. This rearrangement joins TRBV20-1 to TRBJ2-7; D is possibly TRBD2 (5 bases). The CDR3 runs 12 residues. Trimming stripped 7 bases from V and 1 base from J, with 11 bases between. CDR1 and CDR2 (germline): DFQATT, SNEGSKA (reference sequence). This chain's CDR3 is CSGRVDSYEQYF. The CDR3 DNA reads as TGCAGTGGGCGGGTCGATTCCTACGAGCAGTACTTC.

This clonotype has just a few counts. The rearrangement links TRBV20-1 to TRBJ1-2, with unresolved D. The CDR3 is made up of 16 amino acids. Trimming left V 0 bases short and J 3 bases short, with 17 bases between. CDR1 and CDR2 (germline): DFQATT, SNEGSKA (reference sequence). The CDR3 nucleotides are TGCAGTGCTAGAGATGACGGGGATATTGCGCACTATGGCTACACCTTC. Protein: CSARDDGDIAHYGYTF.

The chain links TRBV2 to TRBJ2-3; D gene uncertain. Deletions cut 1 base from V and 0 bases from J, with 5 bases between. Per the germline V gene, CDR1 is SNHLY and CDR2 is FYNNEI. The CDR3 runs to 14 residues. The CDR3 DNA sequence: TGTGCCAGCAGTGAAGACCAAAGCACAGATACGCAGTATTTT. Its translation is CASSEDQSTDTQYF. The full variable domain, with the rest looked up from reference TRBV2 and TRBJ2-3, is EPEVTQTPSHQVTQMGQEVILRCVPISNHLYFYWYRQILGQKVEFLVSFYNNEISEKSEIFDDQFSVERPDGSNFTLKIRSTKLEDSAMYFCASSEDQSTDTQYFGPGTRLTVL.

There are many counts of this clonotype. The J gene is TRBJ2-3, the V gene TRBV7-2; 8 bases line up with TRBD1. Germline V gives CDR1 SGHTA, CDR2 FQGNSA. The J segment lost 8 bases and the V segment lost 0 bases, leaving 7 bases of the junction unmatched. CDR3 length equals 15 residues. The CDR3 protein is CASSLAGTGQVTQYF. CDR3 in DNA: TGTGCCAGCAGCTTAGCCGGGACAGGACAAGTTACGCAGTATTTT.

This clonotype has only a few counts. The chain uses TRBV20-1 and TRBJ2-3; the match to TRBD1 covers 7 bases. The germline V gene encodes CDR1 DFQATT and CDR2 SNEGSKA (reference sequence). After removal of 6 bases from V and 1 base from J, the junction contained 1 base not matched to a gene. The CDR3 consists of 12 residues. The CDR3 nucleotides are TGCAGTGCCCAGGGGGGCACAGATACGCAGTATTTT. Its translation: CSAQGGTDTQYF.

This clonotype was detected only a few times. The chain couples TRBV14 to TRBJ2-1; a possible D gene is TRBD1 (6 bases). Germline V gene sequence: CDR1 SGHDN, CDR2 FVKESK. Trimming shortened V by 4 bases and J by 4 bases, and 14 bases separated the two germline ends. The CDR3 runs 15 residues. CDR3 sequence (DNA): TGTGCCAGCAGCCGATTAGGGGGTGATTACAATGAGCAGTTCTTC. It specifies CASSRLGGDYNEQFF.

This clonotype has at least ten counts. J is TRBJ2-7 and V is TRBV29-1; D gene ambiguous. The CDR3 extends over 13 amino acids. Germline V CDR1 and CDR2: SQVTM, ANQGSEA. V was cut by 3 bases and J by 3 bases, with 12 bases left in between. The CDR3 nucleotides are TGCAGCGTTGAGGAACTGATAATCTACGAGCAGTACTTC. Translating it yields CSVEELIIYEQYF.

To note about this clonotype: A much bigger clone sits one base away, suggesting this may be a read error. The rearrangement joins TRBV18 to TRBJ2-7; D possibly corresponds to TRBD2 (5 bases). From germline, CDR1 is KGHSH and CDR2 LQKENI. This CDR3 is 13 amino acids long. CDR3 nucleotide sequence: TGTGCCAACTCACACGGACTGTTCTACGAGCAGTACTTC. Translation gives CANSHGLFYEQYF. Supplemented by reference TRBV18 and TRBJ2-7, the full variable domain reads NAGVMQNPRHLVRRRGQEARLRCSPMKGHSHVYWYRQLPEEGLKFMVYLQKENIIDESGMPKERFSAEFPKEGPSILRIQQVVRGDSAAYFCANSHGLFYEQYFGPGTRLTVT.

The J gene is TRBJ1-2, the V gene TRBV2; 9 nucleotides align to TRBD1. V dropped 6 bases and J dropped 0; count of bases not matched to a gene: 5. Germline V gene data show CDR1 as SNHLY and CDR2 as FYNNEI. The CDR3 is made up of 15 amino acids. DNA for the CDR3: TGTGCCAGCAGAGGGACAGGGAGGCCTAACTATGGCTACACCTTC. It translates to CASRGTGRPNYGYTF. Full variable domain (remainder filled in from reference TRBV2 and TRBJ1-2): EPEVTQTPSHQVTQMGQEVILRCVPISNHLYFYWYRQILGQKVEFLVSFYNNEISEKSEIFDDQFSVERPDGSNFTLKIRSTKLEDSAMYFCASRGTGRPNYGYTFGSGTRLTVV.

This clonotype was counted many times. This sequence joins TRBV2 and TRBJ1-6, with no clear D. The V gene's germline CDR1 is SNHLY and CDR2 FYNNEI. The CDR3 length is 16 residues. V shed 4 bases and J shed 5 bases, with 15 bases lying between them. The CDR3 nucleotides are TGTGCCAGCAGTGGAATACGGCGTGGCAATAATTCACCCCTCCACTTT. It translates to CASSGIRRGNNSPLHF.

This sequence joins TRBV7-2 and TRBJ2-3, with D unresolved. The V gene lost 2 bases and the J gene lost 0 bases, with 9 bases spanning the gap. The CDR3 extends over 15 amino acids. Germline CDR1 and CDR2: SGHTA and FQGNSA. In DNA form, the CDR3 reads TGTGCCAGCAGCTTAAACGGGCACAGCACAGATACGCAGTATTTT. Its protein is CASSLNGHSTDTQYF. Full variable domain (remainder filled in from reference TRBV7-2 and TRBJ2-3): GAGVSQSPSNKVTEKGKDVELRCDPISGHTALYWYRQSLGQGLEFLIYFQGNSAPDKSGLPSDRFSAERTGGSVSTLTIQRTQQEDSAVYLCASSLNGHSTDTQYFGPGTRLTVL.

This clonotype has more than one count but fewer than ten. The genes are TRBV7-2 and TRBJ2-5; unclear D gene. Germline V gives CDR1 SGHTA, CDR2 FQGNSA. Trimming shortened V by 7 bases and J by 5 bases, and 11 bases separated the two germline ends. This CDR3 has 12 residues. The CDR3 protein is CASKSTGETQYF. The CDR3 DNA reads as TGTGCCAGCAAGAGCACCGGGGAGACCCAGTACTTC.

This clonotype was detected ten times or more. The chain has TRBV29-1 and TRBJ2-3; D remains unclear. The CDR3 has 11 residues. The V gene's germline CDR1 is SQVTM and CDR2 ANQGSEA. V was clipped by 7 bases and J by 4 bases, with 9 bases between them. The CDR3 region has the DNA TGCAGCGCTAGGACGGCAGATACGCAGTATTTT. Translated: CSARTADTQYF.

This clonotype was found many times. The J gene is TRBJ2-5, the V gene TRBV20-1; 8 bases agree with TRBD1. Unmatched junction bases numbered 0, after V lost 1 base and J lost 5 bases. Germline V lookup: CDR1 DFQATT, CDR2 SNEGSKA (reference sequence). This CDR3 has 12 amino acids. CDR3 sequence reads: CSARGTGETQYF. The DNA of the CDR3 is TGCAGTGCTAGAGGGACAGGGGAGACCCAGTACTTC.

The V and J genes are TRBV5-1 and TRBJ2-3; maybe TRBD1 (6 bases). This CDR3 spans 15 amino acids. The V end lost 1 base, the J end lost 5 bases, and 14 bases lay between the germline ends. CDR1 SGHRS and CDR2 YFSETQ come from the germline V gene. The CDR3 reads CASSLWGQGQDTQYF. The CDR3 DNA sequence: TGCGCCAGCAGCTTGTGGGGGCAGGGACAAGATACGCAGTATTTT. Together with reference TRBV5-1 and TRBJ2-3, the CDR3 gives the full variable domain: KAGVTQTPRYLIKTRGQQVTLSCSPISGHRSVSWYQQTPGQGLQFLFEYFSETQRNKGNFPGRFSGRQFSNSRSEMNVSTLELGDSALYLCASSLWGQGQDTQYFGPGTRLTVL.